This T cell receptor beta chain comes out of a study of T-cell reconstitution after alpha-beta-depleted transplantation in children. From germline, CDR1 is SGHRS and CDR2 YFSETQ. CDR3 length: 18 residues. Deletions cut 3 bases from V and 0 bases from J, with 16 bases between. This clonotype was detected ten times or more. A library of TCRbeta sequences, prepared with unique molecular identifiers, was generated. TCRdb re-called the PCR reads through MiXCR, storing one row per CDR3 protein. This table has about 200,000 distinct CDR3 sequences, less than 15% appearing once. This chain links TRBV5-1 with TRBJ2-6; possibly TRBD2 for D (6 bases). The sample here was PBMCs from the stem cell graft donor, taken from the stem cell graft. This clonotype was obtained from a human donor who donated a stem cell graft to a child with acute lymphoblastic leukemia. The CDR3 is CASSSYSGGSSGANVLTF. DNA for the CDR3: TGCGCCAGCAGCTCCTATAGCGGAGGGAGCTCTGGGGCCAACGTCCTGACTTTC.